The text below deals with one T cell receptor (beta chain). It lacks a known antigen. No base quality values were provided; no much bigger clone lies one nucleotide off. At diagnosis, peripheral blood, uninvolved tumor-adjacent lung and tumor were collected and were preserved as a mix of fresh-frozen and FFPE material. For TCR repertoire profiling, the blood samples were analyzed as peripheral blood mononuclear cells. The immunoSEQ Assay was used to sequence TCR beta CDR3 regions from DNA. The study's own analysis went as follows. To compute T cell density, TCR beta template counts were normalized to usable DNA, which was estimated by amplifying housekeeping genes. Richness was estimated using the preseqR package, with extrapolation to 400,000 templates for PBMC samples and to 120,000 templates for tissue samples. Clonality was defined as one minus Pielou's evenness. Tissue-enriched TCRs were identified through differential abundance testing performed on productive amino-acid clonotypes, with a minimum total count of 5 and an alpha of 0.1. The Jaccard Index and the Morisita Overlap Index were used to quantify repertoire overlap between compartments. GLIPH clustered TCR beta CDR3s with public tetramer-defined viral CDR3s; viral motifs required at least three viral sequences plus V-gene enrichment. Entries here come from immuneACCESS through TCRdb and include only in-frame sequences with V and J called. Some clones fail to appear in such tables; in the studies checked, an unresolved V gene covers under half of the shortfall, and the cause of the remainder is unknown. V, J and clone size are taken as reported in that table, and D and trimming were inferred from the DNA itself. In all, the sample holds around 91,000 clones, and roughly 87% of those were seen once. 15% of the sample is held by the ten biggest clonotypes.

This sample is drawn from a study of T cells in localized non-small cell lung cancer (dated by TCRdb to the early 2020s). General notes on the study: Comparing tumors with uninvolved tumor-adjacent lungs, the study looked at the T cell repertoires of hundreds of patients with early-stage NSCLC. All 240 or so NSCLC patients in the cohort were treatment-naive and had localized lung tumors that were resected. Of the NSCLC patients, 129 were male and approximately 97 were female, and the mean age was around 70 years.

Trimming leaves V shorter by 4 bases and J shorter by 8 bases, with the junction holding 5 bases beyond the gene matches. Taken from cysteine to phenylalanine, the CDR3 has 13 residues. Only the CDR3 DNA stays, 39 bases, in frame from base 1. CDR1 and CDR2, looked up from the germline V gene, are KGHSH and LQKENI. Here is what the overall study found, with its caveats: Because multi-region sequencing of the tumors was not done, intratumor heterogeneity could not be ruled out. Since the design was exploratory, TCR variables were selected using unadjusted p-values with no false-discovery rate correction. Uninvolved tumor-adjacent lung showed the highest T cell clonality, higher than tumor, which suggests more focused antigenic responses in the adjacent lung. A median of around 50 of the top 100 tumor clones were detected in paired uninvolved adjacent lung, and around 30 of these tumor clones were also found among the top 100 clones of the paired uninvolved adjacent lung. Higher T cell density in blood was associated with longer overall survival, whereas higher clonality in adjacent lung was associated with shorter survival.

This TCR came from a man aged 35 to 69 with stage I squamous cell lung carcinoma. Sequencing was performed on peripheral blood, taken before any cancer treatment. The rearrangement joined TRBV18 to TRBJ1-2; TRBD1 aligns with 9 central bases. The sequenced DNA is TGTGCCAGCTCACAGGGACAGGGAGACGGCTACACCTTC. Translated, it gives CASSQGQGDGYTF.